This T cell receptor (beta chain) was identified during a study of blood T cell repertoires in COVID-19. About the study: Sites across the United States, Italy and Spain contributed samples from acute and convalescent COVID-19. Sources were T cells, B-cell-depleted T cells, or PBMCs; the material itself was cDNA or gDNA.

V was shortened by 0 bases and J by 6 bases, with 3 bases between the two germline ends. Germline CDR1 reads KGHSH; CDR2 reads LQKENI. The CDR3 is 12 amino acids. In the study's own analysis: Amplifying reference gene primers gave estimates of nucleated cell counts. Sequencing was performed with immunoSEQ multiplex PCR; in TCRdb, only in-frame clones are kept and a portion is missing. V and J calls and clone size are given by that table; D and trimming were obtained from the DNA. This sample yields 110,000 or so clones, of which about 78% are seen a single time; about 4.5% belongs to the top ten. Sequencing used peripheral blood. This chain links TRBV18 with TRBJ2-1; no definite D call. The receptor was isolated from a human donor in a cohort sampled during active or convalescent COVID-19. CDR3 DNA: TGTGCCAGCTCACCACCGAGCAATGAGCAGTTCTTC. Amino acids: CASSPPSNEQFF. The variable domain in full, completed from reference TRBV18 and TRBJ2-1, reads NAGVMQNPRHLVRRRGQEARLRCSPMKGHSHVYWYRQLPEEGLKFMVYLQKENIIDESGMPKERFSAEFPKEGPSILRIQQVVRGDSAAYFCASSPPSNEQFFGPGTRLTVL.